This T cell receptor beta chain was captured by sequencing in a study of CD8+ T cells in alopecia areata. Noted treatment: oral pan-JAK inhibitor, 5-10 mg twice daily. RNA was isolated and reverse transcribed to cDNA, the sequencing template. Produced via immunoSEQ multiplex PCR; TCRdb's table is partial and in-frame only. The sample lists 110,000 to 150,000 clones; 80% to 90% were seen once. Study-level points and caveats: Numerous clones, expanded in lesions, remained in scalp and blood during tofacitinib. Alopecia totalis/universalis scalp especially showed more expanded CD8+ clones than normal scalp.

Germline V lookup: CDR1 SGHTA, CDR2 FQGNSA. CDR3 length: 18 amino acids. Trimming pared 3 bases from V and 2 bases from J, leaving 22 bases between. This clone turned up a few times. Antigen: not known. Sequencing used CD8+ T cells sorted from blood, obtained at week 4, from a patient treated with tofacitinib. The genes are TRBV7-2 and TRBJ2-5, with D perhaps TRBD2 (5 bases). This TCR was recovered from a human donor with alopecia areata. CDR3: CASSLKTLEEWHQETQYF. CDR3 DNA sequence: TGTGCCAGCAGCTTGAAAACACTAGAAGAATGGCATCAAGAGACCCAGTACTTC.